The following is a TCR beta chain sequence with its context. What it binds is unknown. RNA was extracted and reverse transcribed into cDNA as the sequencing template. Generated by immunoSEQ multiplex PCR, the TCRdb table keeps only in-frame clones and is missing some. The data show some 150,000 clones, roughly 64% seen once. The data were taken from a study of CD8+ T cells in alopecia areata. Study as a whole: Oral tofacitinib, 5 to 10 mg twice daily, was given in an open-label trial. It was 6 to 18 months of tofacitinib, and then there were 6 months off drug. Findings of the study overall: The study also sequences resident alphabeta T cells of normal skin in scalp samples.

Patients with alopecia areata provided lesional scalp punch biopsies as well as peripheral blood. The germline gives CDR1 MNHEY, CDR2 SMNVEV (reference sequence). The CDR3 loop spans 13 amino acids. With 4 bases removed from V and 4 bases from J, the gap between germline ends came to 8 bases. Source: CD4+ T cells sorted from blood, taken at week 0. This chain connects TRBV27 to TRBJ1-5; D remains unclear. This receptor was obtained from a human donor with alopecia areata. CDR3 sequence reads: CASSSSGNQPQHF. As DNA, the CDR3 is TGTGCCAGCAGTTCATCGGGGAATCAGCCCCAGCATTTT.